These 20 T cell receptor beta chains originate from one sample sequenced in a study of blood T cell repertoires in COVID-19. TCRdb keeps only in-frame clones here, not all; method: immunoSEQ multiplex PCR. The profile shows over 25,000 clones, roughly 92% of them singletons. Sequenced sample: peripheral blood. These receptors all come from a man in his fifties or sixties with acute or convalescent COVID-19.

A single count supports this clone. V is TRBV3-1 (or the pseudogene TRBV3-2) and J is TRBJ2-1; 7 nucleotides align to TRBD2. The CDR3 loop spans 14 amino acids. V was clipped by 2 bases and J by 16 bases; unmatched bases: 14. CDR1 and CDR2 from the germline V gene are LGHDT and YNNKEL (reference sequence). The CDR3 loop is CASSQPGTTGNLFF. The CDR3 bases are TGTGCCAGCAGCCAACCCGGGACTACGGGGAATTTATTCTTC.

The chain has TRBV13 and TRBJ2-1; weak D call: TRBD2 (6 bases). The germline V and J ends were trimmed by 3 bases and 0 bases, with 12 bases remaining between them. The germline gives CDR1 PRHDT, CDR2 FYEKMQ (reference sequence). The CDR3 covers 16 residues. The CDR3 region is CASSFLAGPSYNEQFF. CDR3 in DNA: TGTGCCAGCAGCTTTCTTGCGGGACCCTCCTACAATGAGCAGTTCTTC. The full variable domain, its missing parts supplied by reference TRBV13 and TRBJ2-1, is AAGVIQSPRHLIKEKRETATLKCYPIPRHDTVYWYQQGPGQDPQFLISFYEKMQSDKGSIPDRFSAQQFSDYHSELNMSSLELGDSALYFCASSFLAGPSYNEQFFGPGTRLTVL.

V and J are TRBV5-4 and TRBJ2-5, with 12 bases fitting TRBD2. The CDR3 contains 15 residues. CDR1 and CDR2 from the germline V gene are SGHNT and YYREEE (reference sequence). V dropped 5 bases and J dropped 2; count of bases not matched to a gene: 4. CDR3 in DNA: TGTGCCAGCAGACTAGGACTAGCGGGGCAAGAGACCCAGTACTTC. Translated, it gives CASRLGLAGQETQYF.

The gene calls are TRBV2 and TRBJ1-1; 8 bases line up with TRBD1. V lost 6 bases to trimming and J lost 7 bases; unmatched junction nucleotides: 7. This CDR3 has 13 residues. Germline V gene lookup returns CDR1 SNHLY and CDR2 FYNNEI. The CDR3 coding sequence is TGTGCCAGCAGAACAGGGGGTTTTCTTGAAGCTTTCTTT. This sequence encodes CASRTGGFLEAFF.

CDR3 nucleotide sequence: TGTGCCTGGAGTGTCCCCCACAGGGCTCGCGAAAAACTGTTTTTT. As protein: CAWSVPHRAREKLFF. This chain connects TRBV30 to TRBJ1-4, with D perhaps TRBD1 (6 bases). The V end was cut by 0 bases, the J end by 8 bases, with 16 bases between. The germline V gene encodes CDR1 GTSNPN and CDR2 SVGIG (reference sequence). This CDR3 has 15 residues.

The chain employs TRBV25-1 and TRBJ1-1; D might be TRBD1 (6 bases). The V gene lost 7 bases and the J gene lost 11 bases, with 17 bases spanning the gap. In germline, CDR1 is MGHDK, CDR2 SYGVNS. CDR3 length equals 12 residues. The CDR3 protein is CASMQGSSAAFF. Here the CDR3 DNA reads TGTGCCAGCATGCAGGGGAGCTCTGCTGCTTTCTTT. The variable domain in full, with the rest retrieved from reference TRBV25-1 and TRBJ1-1, is EADIYQTPRYLVIGTGKKITLECSQTMGHDKMYWYQQDPGMELHLIHYSYGVNSTEKGDLSSESTVSRIRTEHFPLTLESARPSHTSQYLCASMQGSSAAFFGQGTRLTVV.

The chain combines TRBV18 with TRBJ2-5; D is uncertain. The CDR3 loop spans 11 amino acids. Germline CDR1 and CDR2: KGHSH and LQKENI. Between the trimmed V and J ends, which lost 6 bases and 5 bases, there was a span of 7 bases. CDR3 coding DNA: TGTGCCAGCTCTACCGGGGAGACCCAGTACTTC. Its protein product is CASSTGETQYF.

This chain's CDR3 is CASRPERRNTEAFF. The DNA of the CDR3 is TGTGCCAGTAGGCCGGAGCGGAGGAACACTGAAGCTTTCTTT. The chain has TRBV19 and TRBJ1-1; D unclear. The V gene lost 6 bases and the J gene lost 1 base, with 12 bases spanning the gap. The length of the CDR3 is 14 residues. Germline CDR1 is LNHDA and CDR2 is SQIVND (reference sequence).

The chain recombines TRBV6-5 with TRBJ1-6; a weak D match, TRBD1 (5 bases). Trimming took off 6 bases at V and 10 bases at J, with 13 bases between the two ends. From germline, CDR1 is MNHEY and CDR2 SVGAGI. The CDR3 length is 13 residues. CDR3 loop: CASRRGHRSPLHF. The CDR3 bases are TGTGCCAGCAGGCGCGGCCACAGGTCACCCCTCCACTTT.

V is TRBV18 and J is TRBJ1-4, with D hard to call. Trimming left V 3 bases short and J 6 bases short, with 5 bases between. The germline V gene encodes CDR1 KGHSH and CDR2 LQKENI. The CDR3 runs to 12 residues. The CDR3 here is CASSPEDEKLFF. The DNA of the CDR3 is TGTGCCAGCTCACCGGAGGATGAAAAACTGTTTTTT.

This chain links TRBV6-5 with TRBJ2-7, with 9 positions matching TRBD2. This CDR3 has 13 residues. After removal of 10 bases from V and 3 bases from J, the junction contained 7 bases not matched to a gene. Germline V gives CDR1 MNHEY, CDR2 SVGAGI. CDR3 sequence: CATRSSGIYEQYV. CDR3 nucleotides: TGTGCCACCCGATCTAGCGGGATCTACGAGCAGTACGTC.

This rearrangement joins TRBV28 to TRBJ1-1; D gene ambiguous. The germline V and J ends were trimmed by 9 bases and 3 bases, with 20 bases remaining between them. From germline, CDR1 is MDHEN and CDR2 SYDVKM. This CDR3 region has 15 residues. CDR3 sequence: CASRTGRGFDTEAFF. The CDR3 DNA follows: TGTGCCAGTCGGACCGGTCGGGGTTTTGACACTGAAGCTTTCTTT.

The chain is built from TRBV28 and TRBJ2-7; 10 bases are a match to TRBD1. Germline trimming cut 3 bases from V and 2 bases from J; bases unmatched to any gene: 7. Germline V lookup: CDR1 MDHEN, CDR2 SYDVKM. The CDR3 covers 16 residues. The CDR3 bases are TGTGCCAGCAGTTTCCCCGACAGGGGGCCAACCTACGAGCAGTACTTC. Encoded protein: CASSFPDRGPTYEQYF.

J is TRBJ2-7 and V is TRBV5-6; tentatively, D is TRBD1 (5 bases). The length of the CDR3 is 14 residues. V was clipped by 0 bases and J by 6 bases, with 13 bases between them. Germline assignment: CDR1 SGHDT and CDR2 YYEEEE. The CDR3 coding sequence is TGTGCCAGCAGCTTGGGGCAGGGTATCGGCGAGCAGTACTTC. It translates to CASSLGQGIGEQYF.

The chain employs TRBV21-1 and TRBJ1-1; the table's D call of TRBD1 was not tested on the DNA. TRBV21-1 is designated a pseudogene. The CDR3 is 18 amino acids. The CDR3 DNA reads as TGTGCCAGCAGCAAATGTCCCGGGCCGGGACAGGGGGCGGCTGAAGCTTTCTTT. Residues: CASSKCPGPGQGAAEAFF.

V and J are TRBV7-2 and TRBJ2-1; 7 positions agree with TRBD2. The CDR3 loop spans 14 amino acids. The V gene's germline CDR1 is SGHTA and CDR2 FQGNSA. V lost 3 bases to trimming and J lost 2 bases; unmatched junction nucleotides: 1. The CDR3 spells CASSFGLAYNEQFF. As DNA, the CDR3 is TGTGCCAGCAGCTTCGGACTAGCCTACAATGAGCAGTTCTTC.

The CDR3 protein is CATRRAGTDTQYF. Written as DNA, the CDR3 is TGTGCCACAAGGCGGGCGGGCACAGATACGCAGTATTTT. The chain carries TRBV19 and TRBJ2-3; D perhaps matches TRBD2 (5 bases). Germline V gene data show CDR1 as LNHDA and CDR2 as SQIVND (reference sequence). The CDR3 covers 13 residues. V lost 10 bases and J lost 1, with 12 bases in between.

This chain links TRBV6-2 or TRBV6-3 with TRBJ1-2; 8 positions match TRBD1. The junction had 9 bases not matched to a gene; V was cut back by 3 bases and J by 3 bases. CDR3 length: 16 residues. The germline V gene has CDR1 MNHEY and CDR2 SVGEGT. The CDR3 reads CASSYYQGAGDYGYTF. CDR3 DNA: TGTGCCAGCAGTTATTACCAGGGGGCCGGAGACTATGGCTACACCTTC.

The rearrangement uses TRBV6-5 and TRBJ1-2, with 7 bases that match TRBD1. This CDR3 contains 15 residues. Germline V gives CDR1 MNHEY, CDR2 SVGAGI. Unmatched junction bases numbered 14, after V lost 6 bases and J lost 7 bases. The CDR3 protein is CASSRYLTGDGGYTF. In DNA, the CDR3 is TGTGCCAGCAGCCGCTACTTAACAGGGGACGGTGGCTACACCTTC.

In the case of this clone: Sequence at one end of the junction differs from germline and may be a read error. This chain joins TRBV19 and TRBJ1-6; TRBD1 matches at 8 bases. CDR3 length equals 18 residues. Looked up from germline, CDR1 is LNHDA and CDR2 is SQIVND (reference sequence). DNA for the CDR3: TGTGCCAGTAGTGCTTCAGCCTCAGGGGGCTCCGATAATTCACCCCTCCACTTT. It translates to CASSASASGGSDNSPLHF.